The source of this T cell receptor beta chain is a study of blood T cells in healthy people across ages. Study overall: About one barcoded beta molecule per two T cells was the capture yield of template switching. Regarding the study as a whole: Among long-lived donors, naive CD4+ cells were more numerous and diversity higher than in aged donors.

Donation came from healthy Caucasian individuals in Russia who were aged 6 to 90. Germline loops: CDR1 MDHEN, CDR2 SYDVKM. The CDR3 is made up of 14 amino acids. Trimming left V 7 bases short and J 4 bases short, with 16 bases between. Sample-barcoded 5' priming and a J-beta primer mix drove a second PCR of roughly 7 to 11 cycles. TCRdb re-called the 5' RACE reads with MiXCR, one entry per CDR3 protein. This repertoire shows under 800,000 distinct CDR3 sequences, approximately 21% found once; its top ten account for about 3.6%. For this clonotype: Its antigen remains unidentified.

The genes are TRBV28 and TRBJ2-5; possible D gene TRBD2, 6 bases. The sequence was obtained from a man in his sixties or seventies in good health. Material: blood. CDR3 nucleotide sequence: TGTGCCAGCACCGACCCGGGGGATGGAGAGACCCAGTACTTC. This sequence encodes CASTDPGDGETQYF.